The following is a TCR beta chain sequence with its context. Its recognized antigen is unknown. No much larger clonotype is one base removed from it; base qualities were not supplied. The sample comes from a study of T cells in Graves' hyperthyroidism and ophthalmopathy (dated 2019 in TCRdb). Study-wide context: Peripheral blood samples were taken at initial diagnosis, before any treatment was given. A discovery cohort of fewer than 110 patients, 43 with Graves' ophthalmopathy and 55 to 65 with stable Graves' hyperthyroidism, was used to find distinguishing TCR V-J signatures. Prospective prediction of ophthalmopathy was tested in an independent validation cohort of 18 hyperthyroidism patients and 15 to 17 patients who later progressed to ophthalmopathy. For training and testing, the roughly 97 patients in the discovery cohort were randomly divided in a 7:3 ratio. In addition, the study compared T-cell repertoires in thyroid tissue and in blood from roughly six Graves' hyperthyroidism patients. Following sampling, methimazole starting at 30 mg daily was given to hyperthyroidism patients, and high-dose intravenous methylprednisolone was given to ophthalmopathy patients. The paper describes TCR Vbeta CDR3 sequencing of about 140 peripheral blood samples, made up of some 40 ophthalmopathy patients, 70 to 75 hyperthyroidism patients and some 17 progressor patients. Points the paper makes about the study in general: Most expanded thyroid clonotypes (frequency above 0.001) were also detected in blood, suggesting blood repertoires may reflect thyroid immune responses. In cross-validation, a model built on a 13 V-J signature told ophthalmopathy apart from stable hyperthyroidism with approximately 91% sensitivity and roughly 83% specificity, and in testing the same model reached 80%/75%. In validation, progression to ophthalmopathy was predicted by the model with roughly 69% sensitivity and 72.22% specificity, a median of about 6 months before onset. Sample size was not statistically predetermined, and investigators were not blinded to group allocation.

Ophthalmopathy patients had moderately to severely active disease, Clinical Activity Score of at least 3, NOSPECS grade of at least 4, and duration under 3 months. The study excluded patients with uncontrolled infections, other autoimmune diseases, pregnancy or lactation. Diagnoses were based on clinical symptoms, serum thyroxine and TRAb, thyroid ultrasound and orbital computed tomography. PBMCs were isolated from 10 ml of fresh peripheral blood by Ficoll-Paque density gradient centrifugation. Total RNA was extracted with Trizol reagent, and quality was checked on an Agilent 2100 Bioanalyzer. The germline V and J ends show losses of 6 bases and 7 bases respectively, and no gene match explains 11 bases of the junction. CDR1 and CDR2 are read off the germline V gene (reference sequence) as LGHDT and YNNKEL. The CDR3, cysteine through phenylalanine, is 16 amino acids long. The DNA shown is the 48-base CDR3, in frame from base 1.

The TCR beta CDR3 regions were amplified from the RNA transcripts. The TCR CDR3 was subjected to a first round of RT-PCR using the HTBI primer set and the Qiagen OneStep RT-PCR kit. A second multiplex PCR round built the libraries, followed by size selection and purification. Libraries were sequenced paired-end with 100 bp reads on an Illumina HiSeq2000. As for how the authors treated the data: SOAPnuke was used to process the raw data, with reads discarded if the reads contained adapters or uncalled bases, had a mean Phred below 15, or lacked an exact constant-primer or identifier match. COPE v1.2.5 was used to merge high-quality paired reads, and clonotypes were defined as unique nucleotide sequences. MiTCR v1.1 was used to align the clonotypes against IMGT TRBV, TRBD and TRBJ reference segments. The analysis was restricted to V-J combinations with a frequency above 0.0001, which together covered just over 98% of the repertoires. The TCS score was defined as F50 (clonal expansion) divided by E x V (chaos), with BLOSUM62-based TCRdist calculated between CDR3 peptides within each V-J. Welch's t-statistics and random forest reduced around 520 V-J features to some 14, which were used in a naive Bayes classifier (R e1071). TCRdb passed the public sequencing reads through fastp at Q25 and MiXCR, retaining productive beta sequences. Rows with one shared CDR3 protein collapse into an entry with the most common genes and DNA. TCRdb, not the original authors, processed these V and J calls. The sample table lists about 520,000 distinct CDR3 sequences, roughly a quarter of them with a count of one. The ten biggest clones cover around 10% of the sample.

The sequenced sample consisted of blood. The chain employs TRBV3-1 and TRBJ1-6; 8 junctional bases match TRBD1. The receptor was derived from a woman aged 30 to 39 with Graves' ophthalmopathy. The DNA sequence is given as TGTGCCAGCAGTCTCTCTGGACAGGGAGGAAATTCACCCCTCCACTTT. This translates into CASSLSGQGGNSPLHF.